A selection of T cell receptor beta chains follows, all from one sample in a study of brain T cells in children with intractable seizures. Libraries were prepared by immunoSEQ multiplex PCR; TCRdb keeps only in-frame clonotypes and omits some of them. Among around 340,000 clones listed, 93% were seen once. The sequenced sample was peripheral blood, obtained about 5 months after surgery. Source of these receptors: a boy in the first two years of life with tuberous sclerosis and intractable seizures. Each CDR3 is given with its conserved first and last residue. The D gene is left open where the match is weak. A clone size is listed for some rows: how often the clone was seen (once, few, many), or a class if it is expanded.

>TRBJ1-3|TRBV9|NA|NA
TGTGCCAGCAGCGCTACCGGGACGGAGAGCTCTGGAAACACCATATATTTT
CASSATGTESSGNTIYF
>TRBJ1-3|TRBV19|NA|NA
TGTGCCAGTAGTATGGGGTCCTCTGGAAACACCATATATTTT
CASSMGSSGNTIYF
>TRBJ2-1|TRBV27|TRBD1|NA
TGTGCCAGCAGTACCATGGACAGGGGCAAGCAGTTCTTC
CASSTMDRGKQFF
>TRBJ1-2|TRBV5-1|NA|once
TGCGCCAGCAGCTTGGGTGGGGCGGAAAACTATGGCTACACCTTC
CASSLGGAENYGYTF
>TRBJ2-7|TRBV12-3/TRBV12-4|NA|NA
TGTGCCAGCAGCCACCGGGGATCCTACGAGCAGTACTTC
CASSHRGSYEQYF
>TRBJ1-2|TRBV5-4|NA|NA
TGTGCCAGCAGCCCGCCCGGACAGATTTATGGCTACACCTTC
CASSPPGQIYGYTF
>TRBJ1-2|TRBV3-1/TRBV3-2|NA|NA
TGTGCCAGCAGCCAAGGGTACTTTAACTATGGCTACACCTTC
CASSQGYFNYGYTF
>TRBJ2-1|TRBV19|TRBD2|NA
TGTGCCAGTAGTGAGAGCGGGGGGGCCTTCAATGAGCAGTTCTTC
CASSESGGAFNEQFF
>TRBJ1-2|TRBV30|TRBD1|once
TGTGCCTGGACCCCCGACAGGGACTATGGCTACACCTTC
CAWTPDRDYGYTF
>TRBJ1-1|TRBV9|NA|NA
TGTGCCAGCAGCGTACTTGGCAGGGGACCCGTGAACACTGAAGCTTTCTTT
CASSVLGRGPVNTEAFF
>TRBJ2-1|TRBV2|TRBD2|NA
TGTGCCAGCAGTGCAGAACGGGGTCTAGCGGGCGAGCAGTTCTTC
CASSAERGLAGEQFF
>TRBJ2-2|TRBV4-2|NA|NA
TGTGCCAGCAGCCAAGACAGGTTAAAGAACACCGGGGAGCTGTTTTTT
CASSQDRLKNTGELFF
>TRBJ1-1|TRBV29-1|NA|NA
TGCAGCGTCCGCGGGACGGCGAATTCGAACACTGAAGCTTTCTTT
CSVRGTANSNTEAFF
>TRBJ2-2|TRBV9|NA|NA
TGTGCCAGCAGCCCCCCGGGCACCGGGGAGCTGTTTTTT
CASSPPGTGELFF
>TRBJ1-1|TRBV27|NA|NA
TGTGCCAGCAGTTTTGGGGGGAACACTGAAGCTTTCTTT
CASSFGGNTEAFF
>TRBJ1-2|TRBV4-1|TRBD1|NA
TGCGCCAGCAGCCGCCGGGACAGGGGGCATTATGGCTACACCTTC
CASSRRDRGHYGYTF
>TRBJ2-2|TRBV7-3|NA|NA
TGTGCCAGCAGGGACTTCTACACCGGGGAGCTGTTTTTT
CASRDFYTGELFF
>TRBJ2-3|TRBV6-5|TRBD2|NA
TGTGCCACGCAAACTAGCGGCACAGATACGCAGTATTTT
CATQTSGTDTQYF
>TRBJ1-4|TRBV30|TRBD1|NA
TGTGCCTGGTCCTTCTCAGGGGGGGGTGAAAAACTGTTTTTT
CAWSFSGGGEKLFF
>TRBJ2-7|TRBV5-5|NA|NA
TGTGCCAGCAGCCAACTGGGGACATTGGGGTACTACGAGCAGTACTTC
CASSQLGTLGYYEQYF
>TRBJ2-3|TRBV3-1/TRBV3-2|TRBD2|NA
TGTGCCAGCAGCACGCGGACTAGCGGGAGCACAGATACGCAGTATTTT
CASSTRTSGSTDTQYF
>TRBJ2-7|TRBV5-1|NA|NA
TGCGCCAGCAGCTTGGGGGCCGAGCAGTACTTC
CASSLGAEQYF
>TRBJ2-1|TRBV6-1|TRBD1|NA
TGTGCCAGCAGTGAAGCTGGGGACAGGGGAAATGAGCAGTTCTTC
CASSEAGDRGNEQFF
>TRBJ1-1|TRBV7-9|TRBD1|NA
TGTGCCAGCATATCGGGACAGGGAATTGGGGACACTGAAGCTTTCTTT
CASISGQGIGDTEAFF
>TRBJ1-2|TRBV4-1|NA|NA
TGCGCCAGCAGTGAACAGGGCCATGGGTATGGCTACACCTTC
CASSEQGHGYGYTF
>TRBJ2-1|TRBV5-8|NA|NA
TGTGCCAGCAGCTTGTGGGGAGCGGAATACAATGAGCAGTTCTTC
CASSLWGAEYNEQFF
>TRBJ2-5|TRBV4-2|NA|NA
TGTGCCAGCAGCCCTGGGAAGGCGGGGGCGTCTCAAGAGACCCAGTACTTC
CASSPGKAGASQETQYF
>TRBJ1-1|TRBV19|NA|NA
TGTGCCAGTAGTCATATCTCGGCGATGTGGACTGAAGCTTTCTTT
CASSHISAMWTEAFF
>TRBJ2-3|TRBV28|NA|NA
TGTGCCAGCAGTGGACAGTCGAATATCGACACAGATACGCAGTATTTT
CASSGQSNIDTDTQYF
>TRBJ2-1|TRBV7-9|TRBD2|NA
TGTGCCAGCAGCTCACTAGGACTAGCGGGAGGGCTTTTTTTCACTGAGCAGTTCTTC
CASSSLGLAGGLFFTEQFF
>TRBJ1-1|TRBV11-2|NA|NA
TGTGCCAGCAGCTTCGGGTACAGGAACACTGAAGCTTTCTTT
CASSFGYRNTEAFF
>TRBJ1-1|TRBV3-1/TRBV3-2|TRBD1|once
TGTGCCAGCAGCCCCAGGTTGGGACAGGGGGGGGCTGAAGCTTTCTTT
CASSPRLGQGGAEAFF
>TRBJ1-1|TRBV30|NA|NA
TGTGCCTGGTTAACCCCAGGGTGGGGGACTGAAGCTTTCTTT
CAWLTPGWGTEAFF
>TRBJ1-1|TRBV10-2|NA|NA
TGCGCCAGCAGTGTCGGAAGTAGGGGAGGTTTCTTT
CASSVGSRGGFF
>TRBJ2-3|TRBV5-4|NA|NA
TGTGCCAGCAGCTTGACAGGGAGGACAGATACGCAGTATTTT
CASSLTGRTDTQYF
>TRBJ1-1|TRBV9|NA|NA
TGTGCCAGCAGCGCAACCGGGGCCCCGCCCCCTGAAGCTTTCTTT
CASSATGAPPPEAFF
>TRBJ1-5|TRBV27|NA|once
TGTGCCAGCAGACACGGGGGGCTCGACCAGCCCCAGCATTTT
CASRHGGLDQPQHF
>TRBJ2-7|TRBV5-4|TRBD1|NA
TGTGCCAGCAGCTCCGGGGACAGCTTGTACGAGCAGTACTTC
CASSSGDSLYEQYF
>TRBJ2-1|TRBV23-1|TRBD1|once
TGCGCCAGCAGTCCGCACAAGGGACAGGGTATGGCCTCCTACAATGAGCAGTTCTTC
CASSPHKGQGMASYNEQFF
>TRBJ1-5|TRBV6-2/TRBV6-3|NA|NA
TGTGCCAGCAGTTCCCATGGGGCAAGCAATCAGCCCCAGCATTTT
CASSSHGASNQPQHF
>TRBJ1-1|TRBV10-3|NA|NA
TGTGCCATCAGTGAGTCGGCAGGGAACACTGAAGCTTTCTTT
CAISESAGNTEAFF
>TRBJ2-7|TRBV11-3|NA|NA
TGTGCCAGCAGCTTATTCCCGGAGCTCCACGAGCAGTACTTC
CASSLFPELHEQYF
>TRBJ2-2|TRBV29-1|NA|NA
TGCAGCGTGAAACAGGGTTCCCATACCGGGGAGCTGTTTTTT
CSVKQGSHTGELFF
>TRBJ1-2|TRBV7-8|NA|NA
TGTGCCAGCAGCCCTTCTGGGTTTGGGAGCGCGGAGGGCTACACCTTC
CASSPSGFGSAEGYTF
>TRBJ2-5|TRBV6-5|TRBD2|NA
TGTGCCAGCAGTTACGATGCGGGAGAAGAGACCCAGTACTTC
CASSYDAGEETQYF
>TRBJ2-7|TRBV5-5|TRBD2|once
TGTGCCAGCAGCATTAGCGGGAGCCTCACCTACGAGCAGTACTTC
CASSISGSLTYEQYF
>TRBJ1-2|TRBV7-2|TRBD1|NA
TGTGCCAGCAGCTTTATCAACAGGGGATCGGATGGCTACACCTTC
CASSFINRGSDGYTF
>TRBJ2-2|TRBV2|NA|NA
TGTGCCAGCGGCGGGCTCCACACCGGGGAGCTGTTTTTT
CASGGLHTGELFF
>TRBJ1-2|TRBV5-4|NA|NA
TGTGCCAGCAGCTCGATGGGTGGAGAGACTCGGAGGAATGGCTACACCTTC
CASSSMGGETRRNGYTF
>TRBJ2-5|TRBV15|NA|NA
TGTGCCACCAGCAGAGATAGAGAGACCCAGTACTTC
CATSRDRETQYF
>TRBJ2-3|TRBV29-1|NA|NA
TGCAGCGTTGAAGCCGGTCAGGGAATGGGTACGCAGTATTTT
CSVEAGQGMGTQYF
>TRBJ2-1|TRBV30|TRBD2|NA
TGTGCCTGGAGTATCCAGCGGGGGTACAATGAGCAGTTCTTC
CAWSIQRGYNEQFF
>TRBJ2-1|TRBV6-2/TRBV6-3|TRBD1|NA
TGTGCCAGCAGCCCCCCGGGACAGTACAATGGTGAGCAGTTCTTC
CASSPPGQYNGEQFF
>TRBJ1-4|TRBV6-5|NA|NA
TGTGCCAGCAGTTACTCGGGGGGGTCCGTTGAAAAACTGTTTTTT
CASSYSGGSVEKLFF
>TRBJ1-1|TRBV11-2|TRBD1|NA
TGTGCCAGCAGCTTAGGGACAGGGGGATTGAACACTGAAGCTTTCTTT
CASSLGTGGLNTEAFF
>TRBJ2-1|TRBV7-6|TRBD2|NA
TGTGCCAGCAGCTTACCCCGCGGATATTGGCGGGAGAGCTCCTACAATGAGCAGTTCTTC
CASSLPRGYWRESSYNEQFF
>TRBJ1-5|TRBV5-1|NA|NA
TGCGCCAGCAGCTTGGGGGGCGGGGGCGAGAATCAGCCCCAGCATTTT
CASSLGGGGENQPQHF